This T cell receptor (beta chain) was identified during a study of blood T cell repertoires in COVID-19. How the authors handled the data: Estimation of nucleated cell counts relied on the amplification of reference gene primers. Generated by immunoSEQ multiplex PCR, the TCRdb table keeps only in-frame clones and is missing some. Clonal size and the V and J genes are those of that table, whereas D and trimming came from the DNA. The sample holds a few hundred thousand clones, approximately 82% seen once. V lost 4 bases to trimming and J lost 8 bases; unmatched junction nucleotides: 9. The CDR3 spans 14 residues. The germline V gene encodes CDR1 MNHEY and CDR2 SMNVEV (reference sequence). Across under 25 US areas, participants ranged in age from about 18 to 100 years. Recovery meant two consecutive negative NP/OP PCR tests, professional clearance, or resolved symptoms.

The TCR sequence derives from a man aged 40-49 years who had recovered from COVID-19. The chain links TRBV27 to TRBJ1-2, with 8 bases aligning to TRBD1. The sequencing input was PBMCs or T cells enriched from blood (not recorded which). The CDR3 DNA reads TGTGCCAGCAGTTCCGACAGGGGCCTCGGGGGCTACACCTTC. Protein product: CASSSDRGLGGYTF.